This entry is about one T cell receptor (beta chain). Its antigen is as yet unknown. This entry belongs to a study of a mutant IDH1 vaccine in newly diagnosed glioma. At the level of the study: Of treated patients, approximately 62% were men and 37.5% women, averaging roughly 37 years.

V lost 6 bases to trimming and J lost 2 bases, with 15 bases between them. This CDR3 has 15 residues. Germline V lookup: CDR1 SGHNT, CDR2 YENEEA. Noted time point: week 35, safety follow-up. It was 300 ug of mutant IDH1 20-mer peptide that made up each vaccine dose, given with topical imiquimod. The data were produced by immunoSEQ multiplex PCR, yet TCRdb's version contains in-frame clones alone and is incomplete. The data show tens of thousands of clones, around 91% seen once. V and J are TRBV11-3 and TRBJ2-3; D is possibly TRBD2 (6 bases). This receptor was identified in a man aged 35-49 years with glioma. The source was PBMCs, collected from a glioma patient whose treatment included an IDH1 peptide vaccine. CDR3 nucleotide sequence: TGTGCCAGCAGTCGGACTAATTTGATCACAGATACGCAGTATTTT. Its protein is CASSRTNLITDTQYF.